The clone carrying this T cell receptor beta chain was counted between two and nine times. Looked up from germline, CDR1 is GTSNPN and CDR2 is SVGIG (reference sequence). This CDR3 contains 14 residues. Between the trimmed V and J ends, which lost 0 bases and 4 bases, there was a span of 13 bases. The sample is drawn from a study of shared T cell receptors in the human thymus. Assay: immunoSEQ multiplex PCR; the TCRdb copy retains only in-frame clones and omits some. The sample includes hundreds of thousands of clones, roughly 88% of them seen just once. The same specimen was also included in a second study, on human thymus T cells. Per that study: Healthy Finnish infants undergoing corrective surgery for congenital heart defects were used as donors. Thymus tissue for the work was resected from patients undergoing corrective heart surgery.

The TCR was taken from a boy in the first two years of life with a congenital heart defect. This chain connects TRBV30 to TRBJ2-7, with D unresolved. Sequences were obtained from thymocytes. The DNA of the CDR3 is TGTGCCTGGAGTGTACTGCAGGCCCCGTACGAGCAGTACTTC. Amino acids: CAWSVLQAPYEQYF.